This TCR beta chain was identified in a study of blood T cell repertoires in COVID-19. Study context: Sources were T cells, B-cell-depleted T cells, or PBMCs; the material itself was cDNA or gDNA.

This CDR3 is built from 13 residues. Germline V gene data show CDR1 as KGHSH and CDR2 as LQKENI. The germline V and J ends were trimmed by 4 bases and 0 bases, with 3 bases remaining between them. Assay: immunoSEQ multiplex PCR; the TCRdb copy retains only in-frame clones and omits some. Here the sample spans some 260,000 clones, about 80% being singletons. This clonotype originated in an older man with acute or convalescent COVID-19. The specimen sequenced was peripheral blood. This sequence joins TRBV18 and TRBJ2-2, with D hard to call. The CDR3 region has the DNA TGTGCCAGCTCACGGCCGAACACCGGGGAGCTGTTTTTT. This translates into CASSRPNTGELFF.